One T cell receptor beta chain is described in this entry. This sample is drawn from a study of blood T cell repertoires in COVID-19. Study details: Acute and convalescent COVID-19 specimens originated in the United States, Italy and Spain. Sources were T cells, B-cell-depleted T cells, or PBMCs; the material itself was cDNA or gDNA.

V was cut by 4 bases and J by 7 bases, with 9 bases left in between. Germline CDR1 reads SGHRS; CDR2 reads YFSETQ. This CDR3 has 13 residues. In the authors' workflow: It was from reference gene primer amplification that nucleated cell counts were estimated. The data were produced by immunoSEQ multiplex PCR, yet TCRdb's version contains in-frame clones alone and is incomplete. V and J calls and clone size follow that table, whereas D and trimming were derived from the DNA. The data contain roughly 250,000 clones, 75% to 95% of them singletons. Followed over time, Seattle patients had been enrolled while infection was active.

This sequence joins TRBV5-1 and TRBJ1-6; D unresolved. The sample comprised peripheral blood. The sequence came from a person between 18 and 30 years old with COVID-19, enrolled during active disease. The CDR3 sequence: CASSPEVNSPLHF. As DNA, the CDR3 is TGCGCCAGCAGCCCGGAGGTGAATTCACCCCTCCACTTT.